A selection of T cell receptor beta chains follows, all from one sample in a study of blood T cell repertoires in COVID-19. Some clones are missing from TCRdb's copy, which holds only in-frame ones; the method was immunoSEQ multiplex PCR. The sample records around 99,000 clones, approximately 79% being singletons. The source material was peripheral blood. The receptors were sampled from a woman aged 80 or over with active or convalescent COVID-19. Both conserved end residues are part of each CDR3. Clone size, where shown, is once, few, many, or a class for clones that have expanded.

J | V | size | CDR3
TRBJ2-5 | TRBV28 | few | CASSLGKWDFRDF
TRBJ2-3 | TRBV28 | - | CASTSGGAPRDTQYF
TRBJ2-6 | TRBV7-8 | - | CASSPRTAGANVLTF
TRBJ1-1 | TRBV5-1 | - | CASSLAGQGAVTEAFF
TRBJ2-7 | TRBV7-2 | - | CASSLGAIPYEQYF
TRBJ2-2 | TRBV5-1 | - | CASSFTGTNTGELFF
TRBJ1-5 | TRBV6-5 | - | CAGSPGGKDQPQHF
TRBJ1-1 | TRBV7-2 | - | CATRRGLNTEAFF
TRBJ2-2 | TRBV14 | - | CASSQDLGLAGAGELFF
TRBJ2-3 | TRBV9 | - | CASSAHPLQADTQYF
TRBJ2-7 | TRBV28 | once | CASRTTGSTYEQYF
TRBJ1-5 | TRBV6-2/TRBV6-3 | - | CASSYGGVSNQPQHF
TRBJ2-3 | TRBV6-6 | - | CASSPGTSRAGTQYF
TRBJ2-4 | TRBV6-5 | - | CASSPGTAQNIQYF
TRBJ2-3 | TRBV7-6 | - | CASSLGRELDTVQYF
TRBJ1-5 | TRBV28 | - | CASSLSQLSNQPQHF
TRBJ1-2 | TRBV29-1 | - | CSVDRWTDHYGYTF
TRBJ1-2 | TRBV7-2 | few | CASSFDRSSGYTF
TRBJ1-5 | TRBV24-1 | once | CATSDRTGGNQPQHF
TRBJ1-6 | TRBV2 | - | CASSDRGRGNSPLHF
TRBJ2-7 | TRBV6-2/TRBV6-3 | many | CASSSGAPSYEQYF
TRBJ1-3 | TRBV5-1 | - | CASSLERGYGNTIYF
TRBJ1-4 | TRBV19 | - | CASSHRDFNEKLFF
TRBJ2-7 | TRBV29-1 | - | CSPPGKQDSYEQYF
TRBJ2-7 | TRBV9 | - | CASSSTDSKWGYYEQYF
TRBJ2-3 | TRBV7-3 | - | CASSLLAGTSTDTQYF
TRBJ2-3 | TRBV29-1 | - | CSASRQGESTDTQYF
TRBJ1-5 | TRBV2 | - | CASSGGQGDQPQHF
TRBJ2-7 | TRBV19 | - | CASRTSGSAGSYEQYF
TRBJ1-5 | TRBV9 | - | CASSVGTGVNQPQHF